This T cell receptor (beta chain) was sequenced during a study of blood T cell repertoires in COVID-19. About the research overall: Nucleic acid was either cDNA or gDNA, and it came from T cells, B-cell-depleted T cells, or PBMCs.

The table came from immunoSEQ multiplex PCR; TCRdb's copy has only in-frame clones and leaves some out. The sample holds some 200,000 clones; roughly four fifths are singletons and the top ten take around 2%. Germline V gene lookup returns CDR1 LGHDT and CDR2 YNNKEL (reference sequence). J lost 1 base, V lost 4 bases, and 5 bases had no gene match. The CDR3 runs to 16 residues. The sample was peripheral blood. This receptor was obtained from an older woman with acute or convalescent COVID-19. V is TRBV3-1 (or the pseudogene TRBV3-2) and J is TRBJ2-3; 10 bases agree with TRBD2. This CDR3 is CASSPVAGGRTDTQYF. The CDR3 coding sequence is TGTGCCAGCAGCCCCGTAGCGGGGGGCCGCACAGATACGCAGTATTTT.